Listed below are T cell receptor beta chains from one sample, sequenced in a study of control samples from healthy donors and cancer patients. The table came from immunoSEQ multiplex PCR; TCRdb's copy has only in-frame clones and leaves some out. Of under 80,000 clones detected, roughly 93% appear once; the ten largest clones hold over 0.95%. Sample: PBMCs. These TCRs come from a woman aged 40-49 years with lung cancer. Each CDR3 is given with its conserved first and last residue. D genes are given only for firm matches. Part of the rows lack a size; the others show once, few, many or a class for expanded clones.

>TRBV2|TRBJ2-7|NA|NA
CASNFPRDRRSYEQYF
TGTGCCAGCAATTTTCCCCGGGACCGCCGCTCCTACGAGCAGTACTTC
>TRBV11-2|TRBJ2-7|NA|NA
CASSFYAQGTAGSNEQYF
TGTGCCAGCAGCTTTTACGCCCAGGGGACGGCAGGGAGTAACGAGCAGTACTTC
>TRBV7-9|TRBJ1-3|NA|NA
CARGDSGNTIYF
TGTGCCAGGGGGGACTCTGGAAACACCATATATTTT
>TRBV7-8|TRBJ2-1|NA|NA
CASSLEGSYNEQFF
TGTGCCAGCAGCTTAGAGGGGTCCTACAATGAGCAGTTCTTC
>TRBV28|TRBJ1-1|NA|NA
CASSRDGGVAEAFF
TGTGCCAGCAGTAGAGACGGGGGGGTCGCTGAAGCTTTCTTT
>TRBV19|TRBJ1-1|NA|NA
CASISERQPMNTEAFF
TGTGCCAGTATATCCGAGCGACAGCCTATGAACACTGAAGCTTTCTTT
>TRBV28|TRBJ2-1|once|NA
CASSRYPATPVLSSYNEQFF
TGTGCCAGCAGTAGGTACCCGGCCACCCCGGTTCTATCCTCCTACAATGAGCAGTTCTTC
>TRBV27|TRBJ1-5|NA|TRBD1
CASRAEGQGASRPQHF
TGTGCCAGCAGGGCCGAGGGACAGGGGGCTTCGCGGCCCCAGCATTTT
>TRBV9|TRBJ1-2|NA|NA
CASSVGTNYGYTF
TGTGCCAGCAGCGTAGGGACAAACTATGGCTACACCTTC
>TRBV2|TRBJ2-3|NA|TRBD1
CASRGDREKPRDTQYF
TGTGCCAGCAGGGGGGACAGGGAAAAGCCCAGAGATACGCAGTATTTT
>TRBV25-1|TRBJ2-2|NA|NA
CASSSKGTGELFF
TGTGCCAGCAGTAGTAAGGGTACCGGGGAGCTGTTTTTT